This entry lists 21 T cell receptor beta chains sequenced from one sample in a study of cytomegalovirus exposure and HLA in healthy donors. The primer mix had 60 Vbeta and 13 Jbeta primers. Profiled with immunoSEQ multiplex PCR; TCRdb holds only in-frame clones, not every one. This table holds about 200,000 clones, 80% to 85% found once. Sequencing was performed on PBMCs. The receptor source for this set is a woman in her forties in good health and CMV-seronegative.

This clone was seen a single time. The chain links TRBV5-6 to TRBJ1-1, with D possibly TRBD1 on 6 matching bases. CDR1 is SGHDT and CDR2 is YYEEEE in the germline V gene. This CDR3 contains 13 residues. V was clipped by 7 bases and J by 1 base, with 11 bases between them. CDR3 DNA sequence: TGTGCCAGCTCGGACAGTCCGAACACTGAAGCTTTCTTT. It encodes CASSDSPNTEAFF.

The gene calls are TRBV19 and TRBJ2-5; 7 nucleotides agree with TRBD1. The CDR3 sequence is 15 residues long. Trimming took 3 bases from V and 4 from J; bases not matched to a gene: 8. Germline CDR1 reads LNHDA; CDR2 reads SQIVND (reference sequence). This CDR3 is CASSIGDRVRETQYF. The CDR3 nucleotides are TGTGCCAGTAGTATTGGAGACAGGGTCAGAGAGACCCAGTACTTC. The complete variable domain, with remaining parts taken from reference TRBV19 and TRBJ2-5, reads DGGITQSPKYLFRKEGQNVTLSCEQNLNHDAMYWYRQDPGQGLRLIYYSQIVNDFQKGDIAEGYSVSREKKESFPLTVTSAQKNPTAFYLCASSIGDRVRETQYFGPGTRLLVL.

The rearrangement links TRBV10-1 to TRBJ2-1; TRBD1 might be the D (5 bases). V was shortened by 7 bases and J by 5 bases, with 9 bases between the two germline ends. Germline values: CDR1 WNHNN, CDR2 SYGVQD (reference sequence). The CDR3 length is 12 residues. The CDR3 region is CASIGADNEQFF. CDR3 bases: TGCGCCAGCATTGGGGCGGACAATGAGCAGTTCTTC.

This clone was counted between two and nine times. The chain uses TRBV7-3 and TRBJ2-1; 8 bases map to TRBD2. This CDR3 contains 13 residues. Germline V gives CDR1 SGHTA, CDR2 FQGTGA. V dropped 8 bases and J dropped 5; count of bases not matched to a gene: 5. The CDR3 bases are TGTGCCAGCGCTATAGCGGGGCACAATGAGCAGTTCTTC. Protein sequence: CASAIAGHNEQFF.

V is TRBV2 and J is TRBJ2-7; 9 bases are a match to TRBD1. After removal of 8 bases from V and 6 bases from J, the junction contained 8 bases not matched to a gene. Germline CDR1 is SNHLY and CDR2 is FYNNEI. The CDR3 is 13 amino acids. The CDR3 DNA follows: TGTGCCAGCGAAAGGGACAGGGCACGCGAGCAGTACTTC. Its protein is CASERDRAREQYF.

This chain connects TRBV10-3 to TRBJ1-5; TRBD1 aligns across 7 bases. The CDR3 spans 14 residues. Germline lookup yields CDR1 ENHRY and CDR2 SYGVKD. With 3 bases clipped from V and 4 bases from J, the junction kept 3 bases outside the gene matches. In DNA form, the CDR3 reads TGTGCCATCAGTGACGGGACAGTAAATCAGCCCCAGCATTTT. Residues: CAISDGTVNQPQHF.

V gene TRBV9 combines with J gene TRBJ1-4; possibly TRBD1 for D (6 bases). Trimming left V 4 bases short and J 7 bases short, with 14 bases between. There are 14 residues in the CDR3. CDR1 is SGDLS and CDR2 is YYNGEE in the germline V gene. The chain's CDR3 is CASSPPTGTEKLFF. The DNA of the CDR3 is TGTGCCAGCAGCCCTCCGACAGGAACTGAAAAACTGTTTTTT.

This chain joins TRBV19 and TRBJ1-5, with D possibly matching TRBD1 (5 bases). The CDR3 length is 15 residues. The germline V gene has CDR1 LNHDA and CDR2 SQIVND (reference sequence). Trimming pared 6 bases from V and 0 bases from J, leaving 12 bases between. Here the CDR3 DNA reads TGTGCCAGTAGCAAACAGGACCATAGCAATCAGCCCCAGCATTTT. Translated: CASSKQDHSNQPQHF.

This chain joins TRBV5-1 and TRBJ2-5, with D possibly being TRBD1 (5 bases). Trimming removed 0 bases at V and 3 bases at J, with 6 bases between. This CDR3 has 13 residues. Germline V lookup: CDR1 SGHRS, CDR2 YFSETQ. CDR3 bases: TGCGCCAGCAGCTTGGAAGGGGAAGAGACCCAGTACTTC. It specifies CASSLEGEETQYF. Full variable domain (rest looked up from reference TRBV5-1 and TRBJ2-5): KAGVTQTPRYLIKTRGQQVTLSCSPISGHRSVSWYQQTPGQGLQFLFEYFSETQRNKGNFPGRFSGRQFSNSRSEMNVSTLELGDSALYLCASSLEGEETQYFGPGTRLLVL.

The CDR3 here is CASSLEAGISGLNSPLHF. The CDR3, as DNA: TGTGCCAGCAGTTTGGAGGCTGGGATTTCAGGCCTTAATTCACCCCTCCACTTT. This chain connects TRBV7-6 to TRBJ1-6; no clear D gene. The CDR3 runs 18 residues. Germline V gene sequence: CDR1 SGHVS, CDR2 FNYEAQ. Trimming took 6 bases from V and 6 from J, leaving 24 bases between them.

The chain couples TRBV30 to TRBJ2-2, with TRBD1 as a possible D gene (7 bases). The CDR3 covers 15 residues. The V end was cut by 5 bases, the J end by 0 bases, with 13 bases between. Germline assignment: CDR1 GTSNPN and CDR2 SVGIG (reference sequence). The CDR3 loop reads CAWEGAGSNTGELFF. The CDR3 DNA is TGTGCCTGGGAGGGGGCGGGGTCGAACACCGGGGAGCTGTTTTTT. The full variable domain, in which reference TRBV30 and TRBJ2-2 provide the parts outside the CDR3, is SQTIHQWPATLVQPVGSPLSLECTVEGTSNPNLYWYRQAAGRGLQLLFYSVGIGQISSEVPQNLSASRPQDRQFILSSKKLLLSDSGFYLCAWEGAGSNTGELFFGEGSRLTVL.

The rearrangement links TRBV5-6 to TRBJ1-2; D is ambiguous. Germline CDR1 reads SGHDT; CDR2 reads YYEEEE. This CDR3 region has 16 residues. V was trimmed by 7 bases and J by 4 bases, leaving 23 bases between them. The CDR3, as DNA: TGTGCCAGCTCCTCTCGTGCCGGAGAGGGCGCCTATGGCTACACCTTC. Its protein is CASSSRAGEGAYGYTF.

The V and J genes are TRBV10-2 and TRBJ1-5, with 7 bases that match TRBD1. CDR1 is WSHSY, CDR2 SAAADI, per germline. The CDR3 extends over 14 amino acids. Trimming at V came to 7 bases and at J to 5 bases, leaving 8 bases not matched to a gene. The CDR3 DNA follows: TGCGCCAGCACCGAGGCAGGGGGACATCAGCCCCAGCATTTT. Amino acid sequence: CASTEAGGHQPQHF.

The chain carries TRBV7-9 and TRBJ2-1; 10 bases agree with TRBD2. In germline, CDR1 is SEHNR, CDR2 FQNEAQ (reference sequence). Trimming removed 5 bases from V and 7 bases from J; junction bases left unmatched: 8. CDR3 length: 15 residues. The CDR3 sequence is CASSDASGRANEQFF. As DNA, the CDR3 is TGTGCCAGCAGCGACGCGAGCGGGAGGGCTAATGAGCAGTTCTTC.

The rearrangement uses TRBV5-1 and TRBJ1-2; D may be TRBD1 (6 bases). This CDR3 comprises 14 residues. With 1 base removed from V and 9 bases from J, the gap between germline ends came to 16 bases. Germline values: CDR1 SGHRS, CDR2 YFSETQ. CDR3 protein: CASSLSGGEVSYTF. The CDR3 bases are TGCGCCAGCAGCTTGTCGGGGGGCGAAGTAAGCTACACCTTC.

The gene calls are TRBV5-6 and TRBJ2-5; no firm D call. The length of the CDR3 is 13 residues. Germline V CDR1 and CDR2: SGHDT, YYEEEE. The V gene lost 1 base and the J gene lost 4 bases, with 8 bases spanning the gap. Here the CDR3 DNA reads TGTGCCAGCAGCTTGCCCCCAGGAGAGACCCAGTACTTC. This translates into CASSLPPGETQYF.

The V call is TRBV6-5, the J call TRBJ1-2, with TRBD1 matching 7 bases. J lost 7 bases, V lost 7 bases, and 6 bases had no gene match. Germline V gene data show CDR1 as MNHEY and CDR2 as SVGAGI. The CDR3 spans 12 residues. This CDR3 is CASIGGGGGYTF. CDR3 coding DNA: TGTGCCAGCATAGGAGGGGGCGGTGGCTACACCTTC.

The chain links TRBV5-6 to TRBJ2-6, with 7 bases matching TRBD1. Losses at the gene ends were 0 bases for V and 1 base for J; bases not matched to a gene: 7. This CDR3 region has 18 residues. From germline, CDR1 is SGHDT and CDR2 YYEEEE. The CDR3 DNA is TGTGCCAGCAGCTTGGCTGGGACAGTCAATTCTGGGGCCAACGTCCTGACTTTC. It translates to CASSLAGTVNSGANVLTF.

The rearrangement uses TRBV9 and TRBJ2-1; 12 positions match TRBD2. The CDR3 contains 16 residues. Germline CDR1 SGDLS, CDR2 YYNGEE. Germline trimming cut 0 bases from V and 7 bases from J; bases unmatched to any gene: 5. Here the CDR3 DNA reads TGTGCCAGCAGCGTAGGGACTAGCGGGATGCAAAATGAGCAGTTCTTC. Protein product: CASSVGTSGMQNEQFF.

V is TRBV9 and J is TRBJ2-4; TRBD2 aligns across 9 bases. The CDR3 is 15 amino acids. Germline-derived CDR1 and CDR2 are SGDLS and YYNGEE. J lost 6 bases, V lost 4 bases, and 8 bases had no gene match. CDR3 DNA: TGTGCCAGCAGCTCGGCGGGAGGGCTCTTAAACATTCAGTACTTC. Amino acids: CASSSAGGLLNIQYF.

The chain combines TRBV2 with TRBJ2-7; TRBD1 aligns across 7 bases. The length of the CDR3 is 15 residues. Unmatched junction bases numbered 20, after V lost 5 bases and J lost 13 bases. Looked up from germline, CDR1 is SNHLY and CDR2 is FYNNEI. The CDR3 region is CASSTHLTGPRQGYV. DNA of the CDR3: TGTGCCAGCAGTACACATTTGACAGGGCCGCGGCAGGGATACGTC.